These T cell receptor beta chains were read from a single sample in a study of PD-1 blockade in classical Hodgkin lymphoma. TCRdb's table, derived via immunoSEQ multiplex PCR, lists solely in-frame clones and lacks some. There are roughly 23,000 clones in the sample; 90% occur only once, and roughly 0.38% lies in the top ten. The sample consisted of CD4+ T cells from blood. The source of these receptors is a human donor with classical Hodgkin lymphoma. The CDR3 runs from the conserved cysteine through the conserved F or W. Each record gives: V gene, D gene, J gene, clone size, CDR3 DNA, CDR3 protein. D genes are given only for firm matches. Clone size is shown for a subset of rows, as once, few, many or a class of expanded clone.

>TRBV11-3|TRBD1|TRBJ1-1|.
TGTGCCAGCAGTAGGGGACAGTACACTGAAGCTTTCTTT
CASSRGQYTEAFF
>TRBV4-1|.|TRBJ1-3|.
TGCGCCAGCAGCCAAGCGTTGTCGGGACGAGCATACTCTGGAAACACCATATATTTT
CASSQALSGRAYSGNTIYF
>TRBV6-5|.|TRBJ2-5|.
TGTGCCAGCACCCCGGGGGCCCCCCGGGGAGCCCAGTACTTC
CASTPGAPRGAQYF
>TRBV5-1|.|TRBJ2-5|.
TGCGCCAGCAGCGCACAAGAGACCCAGTACTTC
CASSAQETQYF
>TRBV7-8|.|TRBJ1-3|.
TGTGCCAGCAGTATCAGAAGACTCTCTGGAAACACCATATATTTT
CASSIRRLSGNTIYF
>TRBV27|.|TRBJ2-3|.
TGTGCCAGCAGGCAGACAGGCTACACAGATACGCAGTATTTT
CASRQTGYTDTQYF
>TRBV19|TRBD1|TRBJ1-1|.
TGTGCCAGCCTAGACAGGGGGAGAGATGGTGAAGCTTTCTTT
CASLDRGRDGEAFF
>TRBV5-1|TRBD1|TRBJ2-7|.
TGCGCCAGCAGCTTGGGTTCGGGACAGTTCTACGAGCAGTACTTC
CASSLGSGQFYEQYF
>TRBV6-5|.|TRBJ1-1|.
TGTGCCAGCAGTTACTCTCCGGGAAACACTGAAGCTTTCTTT
CASSYSPGNTEAFF
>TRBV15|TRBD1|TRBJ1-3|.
TGTGCCACCAGCAGAGACAGGGGGGCTGGAAACACCATATATTTT
CATSRDRGAGNTIYF
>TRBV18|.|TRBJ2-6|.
TGTGCCAGCTCACCACCAGGGTTCAGCTCTGGGGCCAACGTCCTGACTTTC
CASSPPGFSSGANVLTF
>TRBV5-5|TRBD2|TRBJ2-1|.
TGTGCCAGCAGCCGATATCGCGGGAGGTACAATGAGCAGTTCTTC
CASSRYRGRYNEQFF
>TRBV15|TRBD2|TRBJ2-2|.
TGTGCCACCAGCACTAGACTAGCGGGGCAAGCCGGGGAGCTGTTTTTT
CATSTRLAGQAGELFF
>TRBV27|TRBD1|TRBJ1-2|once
TGTGCCAGCAGTTTGATAGGGGGCGGCGGCTACACCTTC
CASSLIGGGGYTF
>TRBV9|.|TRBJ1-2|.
TGTGCCAGCAGCGTAGTAGGGACCAGGGACCATGGCTACACCTTC
CASSVVGTRDHGYTF
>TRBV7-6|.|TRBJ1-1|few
TGTGCCAGCAGCTTAACACTGAACACTGAAGCTTTCTTT
CASSLTLNTEAFF
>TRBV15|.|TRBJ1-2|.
TGTGCCACCAGCAGAGGGAGCGGGGTTAGTACGGGCTACACCTTC
CATSRGSGVSTGYTF
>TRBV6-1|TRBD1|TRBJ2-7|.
TGTGCCAGCAGTGAATTAAGTATGTTTGGGGACAGGGGGTCAGGGGAGCAGTACTTC
CASSELSMFGDRGSGEQYF
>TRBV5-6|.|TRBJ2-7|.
TGTGCCAGCAGCCCCCCAACCGGAGGCCAGACCTACGAGCAGTACTTC
CASSPPTGGQTYEQYF
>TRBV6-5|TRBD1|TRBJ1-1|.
TGTGCCAGCAGTTACTCGTTGTGGCAGGGGGGCACTGAAGCTTTCTTT
CASSYSLWQGGTEAFF
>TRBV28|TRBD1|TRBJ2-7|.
TGTGCCAGCCAACCGGGACAGGGCAACGAGCAGTACTTC
CASQPGQGNEQYF
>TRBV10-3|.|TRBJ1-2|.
TGTGCCATCAGGCGGGGAACTAACTATGGCTACACCTTC
CAIRRGTNYGYTF
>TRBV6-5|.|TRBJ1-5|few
TGTGCCAGCGGTCTTAGTCCCCATCAGCCCCAGCATTTT
CASGLSPHQPQHF
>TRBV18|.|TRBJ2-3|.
TGTGCCAGCTCACCAAGCACAGATACGCAGTATTTT
CASSPSTDTQYF